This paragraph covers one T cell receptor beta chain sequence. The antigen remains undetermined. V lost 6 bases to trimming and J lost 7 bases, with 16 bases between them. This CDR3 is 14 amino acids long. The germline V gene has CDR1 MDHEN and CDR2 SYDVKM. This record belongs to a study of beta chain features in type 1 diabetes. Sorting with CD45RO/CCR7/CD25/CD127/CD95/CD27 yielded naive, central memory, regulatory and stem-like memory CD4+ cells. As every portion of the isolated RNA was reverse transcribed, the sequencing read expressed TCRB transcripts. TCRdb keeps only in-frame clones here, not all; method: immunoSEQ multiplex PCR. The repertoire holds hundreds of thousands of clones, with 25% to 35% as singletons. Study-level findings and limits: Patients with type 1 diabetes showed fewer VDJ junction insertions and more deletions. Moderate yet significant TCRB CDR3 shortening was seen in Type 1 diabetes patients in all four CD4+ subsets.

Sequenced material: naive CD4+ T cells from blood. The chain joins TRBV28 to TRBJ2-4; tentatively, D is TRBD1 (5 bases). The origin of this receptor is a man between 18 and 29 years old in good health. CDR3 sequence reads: CASSLTAISNIQYF. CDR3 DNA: TGTGCCAGCAGCCTGACAGCTATATCGAACATTCAGTACTTC.